The 15 T cell receptor beta chains in this list originate from one sample, sequenced in a study of blood T cell repertoires in COVID-19. Sequencing was performed with immunoSEQ multiplex PCR; in TCRdb, only in-frame clones are kept and a portion is missing. The table shows over 25,000 clones, with about 89% occurring only once. The sequencing input was peripheral blood. Receptor source: a man aged 60-69 years with acute or convalescent COVID-19.

The chain uses TRBV10-3 and TRBJ2-3, with TRBD1 matching 7 bases. The CDR3 has 15 amino acids. Germline lookup yields CDR1 ENHRY and CDR2 SYGVKD. The J segment lost 4 bases and the V segment lost 6 bases, leaving 10 bases of the junction unmatched. The CDR3 protein is CAISSGTEVADTQYF. The CDR3 DNA follows: TGTGCCATCAGCTCCGGGACAGAGGTAGCAGATACGCAGTATTTT.

The V and J genes are TRBV5-1 and TRBJ1-6; possibly TRBD1 for D (6 bases). The CDR3 extends over 15 amino acids. V was cut by 0 bases and J by 7 bases, with 11 bases left in between. Germline CDR1 SGHRS, CDR2 YFSETQ. In DNA form, the CDR3 reads TGCGCCAGCAGCTTGGGAACAGGGAAAAATTCACCCCTCCACTTT. This translates into CASSLGTGKNSPLHF.

V and J are TRBV19 and TRBJ2-1; 8 bases map to TRBD2. V lost 1 base to trimming and J lost 4 bases; unmatched junction nucleotides: 3. Germline CDR1 LNHDA, CDR2 SQIVND (reference sequence). This CDR3 is built from 15 residues. This CDR3 reads CASSIAAGGYNEQFF. CDR3 sequence (DNA): TGTGCCAGTAGTATAGCGGCGGGAGGTTACAATGAGCAGTTCTTC.

The chain employs TRBV6-5 and TRBJ2-1, with 11 bases lining up with TRBD1. This CDR3 has 14 residues. CDR1 and CDR2 (germline): MNHEY, SVGAGI. With 9 bases clipped from V and 9 bases from J, the junction kept 10 bases outside the gene matches. The CDR3 reads CASSRTGGIGEQFF. The CDR3 DNA reads TGTGCCAGTAGTAGGACAGGGGGCATTGGTGAGCAGTTCTTC.

V is TRBV7-9 and J is TRBJ1-3, with 9 bases that match TRBD1. The CDR3 runs 14 residues. Unmatched junction bases numbered 3, after V lost 5 bases and J lost 4 bases. Germline-derived CDR1 and CDR2 are SEHNR and FQNEAQ (reference sequence). The CDR3: CASSPDRGGNTIYF. CDR3 DNA: TGTGCCAGCAGCCCGGACAGGGGCGGAAACACCATATATTTT.

The rearrangement uses TRBV4-2 and TRBJ1-2, with 10 bases that match TRBD1. Losses at the gene ends were 4 bases for V and 0 bases for J; bases not matched to a gene: 11. The CDR3 consists of 18 residues. Germline CDR1 reads LGHNA; CDR2 reads YNFKEQ. The CDR3 protein is CASSRAPGQGSPNYGYTF. The CDR3 DNA reads as TGTGCCAGCAGCCGGGCACCGGGACAGGGGAGCCCTAACTATGGCTACACCTTC.

This clone was observed a single time. The CDR3 sequence is CASSLGASSYNEQFF. CDR3 coding DNA: TGCGCCAGCAGCTTGGGGGCAAGCTCCTACAATGAGCAGTTCTTC. The chain employs TRBV5-1 and TRBJ2-1, with D unclear. CDR1 is SGHRS, CDR2 YFSETQ, per germline. The CDR3 has 15 amino acids. Between the trimmed V and J ends, which lost 0 bases and 0 bases, there was a span of 7 bases.

This chain links TRBV15 with TRBJ2-7; 8 nucleotides line up with TRBD1. Germline CDR1 is LNHNV and CDR2 is YYDKDF (reference sequence). CDR3 size: 15 residues. The V gene end was trimmed by 0 bases and the J gene end by 5 bases; junction bases not matched to a gene: 6. This CDR3 is CATSREGPDRDEQYV. The CDR3 DNA reads TGTGCCACCAGCAGAGAAGGGCCGGACAGGGACGAGCAGTACGTC.

The chain recombines TRBV6-5 with TRBJ2-7; 8 bases line up with TRBD2. Germline V gives CDR1 MNHEY, CDR2 SVGAGI. The CDR3 contains 14 residues. The ends lost 8 bases at V and 2 bases at J; junction bases unmatched: 8. DNA for the CDR3: TGTGCCAGCTTCCCGTCGGGAGGGACCTACGAGCAGTACTTC. The encoded protein is CASFPSGGTYEQYF.

The chain uses TRBV4-1 and TRBJ1-1; 8 positions match TRBD1. The CDR3 runs to 17 residues. J lost 8 bases, V lost 1 base, and 15 bases had no gene match. CDR1 and CDR2 from the germline V gene are MGHRA and YSYEKL. The CDR3 nucleotides are TGCGCCAGCAGCCAAGTGCCCGGATTGGACAGGGTTACCGAAGCTTTCTTT. Translation gives CASSQVPGLDRVTEAFF.

The CDR3 reads CASSRKTGGNEQFF. In nucleotides, the CDR3 is TGCGCCAGCAGCCGAAAGACAGGGGGGAATGAGCAGTTCTTC. The chain links TRBV4-1 to TRBJ2-1; 9 bases are a match to TRBD1. Germline V CDR1 and CDR2: MGHRA, YSYEKL. The CDR3 contains 14 residues. With 4 bases clipped from V and 7 bases from J, the junction kept 5 bases outside the gene matches.

The rearrangement uses TRBV5-1 and TRBJ1-1, with D possibly TRBD1 on 5 matching bases. CDR1 and CDR2 (germline): SGHRS, YFSETQ. V shed 4 bases and J shed 0 bases, with 13 bases lying between them. The CDR3 has 15 residues. CDR3: CASSPFAGMNTEAFF. The CDR3 region has the DNA TGCGCCAGCAGCCCATTCGCAGGGATGAACACTGAAGCTTTCTTT.

The V call is TRBV29-1, the J call TRBJ2-1; TRBD2 agrees at 14 bases. After removal of 6 bases from V and 13 bases from J, the junction contained 8 bases not matched to a gene. This CDR3 spans 13 amino acids. Per the germline V gene, CDR1 is SQVTM and CDR2 is ANQGSEA. In nucleotides, the CDR3 is TGCAGCGTCGCCTTGACTAGCGGGAGGGCTCAGTTCTTC. Its protein product is CSVALTSGRAQFF.

The sample holds one count of this clone. CDR3 loop: CASRWDSNPDTQYF. CDR3 in DNA: TGTGCCAGCAGGTGGGACTCCAACCCGGATACGCAGTATTTT. The chain combines TRBV2 with TRBJ2-3, with D perhaps matching TRBD2 (6 bases). V lost 6 bases, J lost 6 bases, and 16 bases lay in between. The CDR3 loop spans 14 amino acids. Germline V gene data show CDR1 as SNHLY and CDR2 as FYNNEI.

This chain joins TRBV19 and TRBJ2-1; 10 positions match TRBD1. CDR1 LNHDA and CDR2 SQIVND come from the germline V gene (reference sequence). J gave up 6 bases and V 8 bases, and 7 bases lay outside the gene matches. The CDR3 contains 14 residues. CDR3 protein: CASGARDRGNEQFF. In nucleotides, the CDR3 is TGTGCCAGTGGCGCTAGGGACAGGGGCAATGAGCAGTTCTTC.